The clone carrying this T cell receptor (beta chain) occurred many times. Its antigen is not identified. The data were taken from a study of T-cell memory formation after mild COVID-19. Via MiXCR, TCRdb re-called the 5' RACE reads, giving one row per CDR3 protein. The sample consists of fewer than 600,000 distinct CDR3 sequences, roughly 20% of them appearing once. Notes on the study in general: The authors left the SARS-CoV-2 specificity of second-wave clones peaking on day 37 unconfirmed. The appearance of some responding clones in pre-infection memory suggested that cross-reactive memory joined. A second wave expanding day 15 to 37 was CD4+-biased; contracting clones were balanced. Researchers report contracting CD4+ clones mostly in CM and EM, with CD8+ clones in EMRA.

Germline CDR1 and CDR2: SEHNR and FQNEAQ (reference sequence). The CDR3 contains 13 residues. The V gene lost 1 base and the J gene lost 1 base, with 4 bases spanning the gap. Sequencing input: PBMCs or a T cell subset sorted from them (not recorded which). J is TRBJ1-1 and V is TRBV7-9; no clear D gene. This TCR derives from an adult woman who had mild COVID-19 (a few samples of this study predate the infection). Cell type and time point are not known. The CDR3 here is CASSLGTNTEAFF. The DNA of the CDR3 is TGTGCCAGCAGCTTAGGGACGAACACTGAAGCTTTCTTT. Complete variable domain (other parts from reference TRBV7-9 and TRBJ1-1): DTGVSQNPRHKITKRGQNVTFRCDPISEHNRLYWYRQTLGQGPEFLTYFQNEAQLEKSRLLSDRFSAERPKGSFSTLEIQRTEQGDSAMYLCASSLGTNTEAFFGQGTRLTVV.